The present TCR beta chain was sequenced within a study of cytomegalovirus exposure and HLA in healthy donors. General observations from the study: Some highly shared sequence variants likely arose as a pipeline artifact.

As to this clone: Its specificity is unknown.

With 60 Vbeta and 13 Jbeta primers, the PCR was carried out. Some clones are missing from TCRdb's copy, which holds only in-frame ones; the method was immunoSEQ multiplex PCR. The sample includes around 190,000 clones, over 70% of them seen just once. The sample consisted of PBMCs. The clonotype was recovered from a middle-aged man in good health and CMV-seronegative.

The DNA for the CDR3 is TGCACCAGCAGCCAAGATCACTGGCGGGGGGGACGGACAGATACGCAGTATTTT. Its translation: CTSSQDHWRGGRTDTQYF. The chain joins TRBV1 to TRBJ2-3; the D segment call TRBD2 is taken from the table without a DNA check. TRBV1 is annotated as a pseudogene. The CDR3 extends over 18 amino acids.